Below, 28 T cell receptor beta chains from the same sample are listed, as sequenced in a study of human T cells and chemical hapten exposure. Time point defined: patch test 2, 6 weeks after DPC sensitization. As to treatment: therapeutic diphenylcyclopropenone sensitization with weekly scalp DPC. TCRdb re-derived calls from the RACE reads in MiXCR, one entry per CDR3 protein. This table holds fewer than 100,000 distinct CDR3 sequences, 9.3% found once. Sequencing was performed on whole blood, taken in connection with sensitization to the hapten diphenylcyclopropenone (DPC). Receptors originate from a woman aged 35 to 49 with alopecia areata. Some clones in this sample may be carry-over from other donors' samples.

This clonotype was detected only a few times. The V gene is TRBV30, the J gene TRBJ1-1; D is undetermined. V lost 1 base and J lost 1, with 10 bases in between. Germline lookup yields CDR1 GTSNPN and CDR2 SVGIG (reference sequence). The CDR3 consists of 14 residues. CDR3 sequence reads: CAWSGAPANTEAFF. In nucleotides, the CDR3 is TGTGCCTGGAGTGGGGCTCCGGCGAACACTGAAGCTTTCTTT.

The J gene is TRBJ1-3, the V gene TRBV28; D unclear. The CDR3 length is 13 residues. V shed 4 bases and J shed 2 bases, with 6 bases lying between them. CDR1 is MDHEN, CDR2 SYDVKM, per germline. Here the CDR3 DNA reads TGTGCCAGCAGTTCTGGGGCTGGAAACACCATATATTTT. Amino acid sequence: CASSSGAGNTIYF.

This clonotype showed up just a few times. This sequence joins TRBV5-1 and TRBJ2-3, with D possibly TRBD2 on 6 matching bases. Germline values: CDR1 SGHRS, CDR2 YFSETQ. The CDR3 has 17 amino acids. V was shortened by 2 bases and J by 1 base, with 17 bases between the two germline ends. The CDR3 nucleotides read TGCGCCAGCAGCTTCCGTCCTCTAGCGCCGCGCACAGATACGCAGTATTTT. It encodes CASSFRPLAPRTDTQYF.

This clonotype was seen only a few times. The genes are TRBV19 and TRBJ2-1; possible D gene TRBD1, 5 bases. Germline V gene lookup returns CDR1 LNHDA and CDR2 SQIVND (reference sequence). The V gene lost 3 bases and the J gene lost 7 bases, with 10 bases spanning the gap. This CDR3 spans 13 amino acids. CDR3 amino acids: CASSIQGPNEQFF. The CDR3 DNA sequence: TGTGCCAGTAGTATCCAGGGTCCGAATGAGCAGTTCTTC.

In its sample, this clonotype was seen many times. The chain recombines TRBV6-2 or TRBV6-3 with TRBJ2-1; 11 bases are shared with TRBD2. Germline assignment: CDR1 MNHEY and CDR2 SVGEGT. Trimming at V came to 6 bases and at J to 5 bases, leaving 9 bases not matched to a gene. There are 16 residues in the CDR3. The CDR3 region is CASRPSGTSGNNEQFF. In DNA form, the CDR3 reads TGTGCCAGCAGACCGAGTGGGACTAGCGGAAACAATGAGCAGTTCTTC.

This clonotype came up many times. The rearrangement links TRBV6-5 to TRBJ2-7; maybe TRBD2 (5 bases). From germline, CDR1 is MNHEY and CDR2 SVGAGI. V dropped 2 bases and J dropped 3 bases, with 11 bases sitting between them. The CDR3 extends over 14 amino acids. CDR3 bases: TGTGCCAGCAGTTACAGGGAGAAAGGCTACGAGCAGTACTTC. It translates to CASSYREKGYEQYF.

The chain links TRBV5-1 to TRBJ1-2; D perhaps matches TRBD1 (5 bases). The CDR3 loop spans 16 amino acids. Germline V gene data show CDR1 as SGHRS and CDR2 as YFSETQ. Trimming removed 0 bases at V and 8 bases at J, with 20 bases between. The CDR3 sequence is CASSLDPTGQAGGYTF. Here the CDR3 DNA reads TGCGCCAGCAGCTTGGACCCAACGGGGCAAGCAGGAGGCTACACCTTC.

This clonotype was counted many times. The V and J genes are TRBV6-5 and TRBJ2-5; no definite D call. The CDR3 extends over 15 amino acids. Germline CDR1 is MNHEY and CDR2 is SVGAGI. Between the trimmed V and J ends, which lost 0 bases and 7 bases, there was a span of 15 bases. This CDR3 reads CASSYSVIAGRTQYF. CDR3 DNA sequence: TGTGCCAGCAGTTACTCGGTGATAGCCGGAAGGACCCAGTACTTC.

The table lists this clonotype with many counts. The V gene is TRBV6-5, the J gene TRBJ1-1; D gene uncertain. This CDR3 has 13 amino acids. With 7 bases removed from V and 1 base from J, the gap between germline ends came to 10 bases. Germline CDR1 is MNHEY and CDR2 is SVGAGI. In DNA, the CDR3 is TGTGCCAGCAAAGACTCGGGGAACACTGAAGCTTTCTTT. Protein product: CASKDSGNTEAFF.

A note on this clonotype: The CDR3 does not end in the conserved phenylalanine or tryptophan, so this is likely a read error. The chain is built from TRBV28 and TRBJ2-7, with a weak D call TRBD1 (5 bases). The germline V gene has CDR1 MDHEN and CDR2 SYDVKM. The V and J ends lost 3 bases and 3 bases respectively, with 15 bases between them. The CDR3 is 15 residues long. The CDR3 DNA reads TGTGCCAGCAGTTTTCCCACAGGAGCAAACTACGAGCAGTACCTC. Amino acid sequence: CASSFPTGANYEQYL.

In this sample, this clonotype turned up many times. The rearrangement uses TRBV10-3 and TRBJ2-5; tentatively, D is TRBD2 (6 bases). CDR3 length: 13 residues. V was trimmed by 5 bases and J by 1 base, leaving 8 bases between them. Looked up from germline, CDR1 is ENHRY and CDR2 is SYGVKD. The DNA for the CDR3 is TGTGCCATCAGTAGGGACTTCCAAGAGACCCAGTACTTC. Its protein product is CAISRDFQETQYF.

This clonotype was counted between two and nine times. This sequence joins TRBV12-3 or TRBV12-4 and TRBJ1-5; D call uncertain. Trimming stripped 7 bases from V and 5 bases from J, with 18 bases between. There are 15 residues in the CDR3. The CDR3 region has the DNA TGTGCCAGCACCACGGGCTACTCTTCTGATCAGCCCCAGCATTTT. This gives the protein CASTTGYSSDQPQHF.

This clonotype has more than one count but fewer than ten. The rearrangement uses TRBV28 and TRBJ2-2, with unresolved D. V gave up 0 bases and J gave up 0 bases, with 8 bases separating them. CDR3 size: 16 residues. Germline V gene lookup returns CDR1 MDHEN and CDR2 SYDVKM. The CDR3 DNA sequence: TGTGCCAGCAGTTTATGGGCCGGAGCGAACACCGGGGAGCTGTTTTTT. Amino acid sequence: CASSLWAGANTGELFF.

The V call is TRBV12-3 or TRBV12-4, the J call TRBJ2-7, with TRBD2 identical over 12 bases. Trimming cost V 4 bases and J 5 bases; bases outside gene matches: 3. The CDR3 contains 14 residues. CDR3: CASSSLAGGNEQYF. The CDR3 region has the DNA TGTGCCAGCAGTTCACTAGCGGGAGGAAACGAGCAGTACTTC.

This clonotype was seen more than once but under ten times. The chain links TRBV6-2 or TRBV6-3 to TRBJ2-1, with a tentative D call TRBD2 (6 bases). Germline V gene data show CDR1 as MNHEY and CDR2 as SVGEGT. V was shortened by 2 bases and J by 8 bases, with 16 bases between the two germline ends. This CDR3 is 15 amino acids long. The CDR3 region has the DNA TGTGCCAGCAGTTACCCCCCGTCGGGAGTCGATGAGCAGTTCTTC. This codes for CASSYPPSGVDEQFF.

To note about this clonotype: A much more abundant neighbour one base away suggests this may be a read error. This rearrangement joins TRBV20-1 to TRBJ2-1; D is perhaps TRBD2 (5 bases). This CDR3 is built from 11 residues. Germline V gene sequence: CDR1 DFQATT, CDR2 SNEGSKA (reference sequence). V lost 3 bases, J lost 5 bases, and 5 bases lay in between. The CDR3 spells CSARRDNEQFF. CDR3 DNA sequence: TGCAGTGCTAGGAGGGACAATGAGCAGTTCTTC.

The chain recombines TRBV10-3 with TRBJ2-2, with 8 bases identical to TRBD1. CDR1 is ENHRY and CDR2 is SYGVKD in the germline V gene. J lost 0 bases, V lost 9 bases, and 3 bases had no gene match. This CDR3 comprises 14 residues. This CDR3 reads CAMQGAANTGELFF. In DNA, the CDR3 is TGTGCCATGCAGGGGGCCGCGAACACCGGGGAGCTGTTTTTT.

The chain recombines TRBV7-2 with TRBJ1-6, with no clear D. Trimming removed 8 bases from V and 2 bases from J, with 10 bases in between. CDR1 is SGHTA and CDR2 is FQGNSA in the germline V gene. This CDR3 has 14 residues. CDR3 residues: CASGDSAYNSPLHF. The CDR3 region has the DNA TGTGCCAGCGGGGATAGCGCCTATAATTCACCCCTCCACTTT.

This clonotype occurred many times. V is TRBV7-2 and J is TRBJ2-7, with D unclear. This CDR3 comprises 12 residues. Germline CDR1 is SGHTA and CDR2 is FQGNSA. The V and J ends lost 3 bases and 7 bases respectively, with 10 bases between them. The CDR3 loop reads CASSFPNWEQYF. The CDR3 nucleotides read TGTGCCAGCAGCTTCCCTAACTGGGAGCAGTACTTC.

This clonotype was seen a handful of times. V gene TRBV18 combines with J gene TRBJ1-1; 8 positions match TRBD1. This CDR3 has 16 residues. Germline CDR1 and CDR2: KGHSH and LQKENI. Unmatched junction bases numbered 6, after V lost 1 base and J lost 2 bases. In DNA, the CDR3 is TGTGCCAGCTCACCACTCGGGACAGGAGGCAACACTGAAGCTTTCTTT. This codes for CASSPLGTGGNTEAFF.

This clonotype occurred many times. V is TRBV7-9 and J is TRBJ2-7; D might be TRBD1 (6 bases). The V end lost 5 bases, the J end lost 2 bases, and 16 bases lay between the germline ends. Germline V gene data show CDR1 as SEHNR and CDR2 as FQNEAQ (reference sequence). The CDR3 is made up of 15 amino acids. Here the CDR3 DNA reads TGTGCCAGCAGCCCTAAGGTAGGGGGAGCCTACGAGCAGTACTTC. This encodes CASSPKVGGAYEQYF.

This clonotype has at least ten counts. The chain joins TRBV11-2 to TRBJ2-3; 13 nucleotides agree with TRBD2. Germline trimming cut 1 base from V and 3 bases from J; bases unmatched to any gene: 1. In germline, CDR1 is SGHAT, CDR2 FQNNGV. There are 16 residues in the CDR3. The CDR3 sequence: CASSLGTSGRTDTQYF. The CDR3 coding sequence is TGTGCCAGCAGCTTAGGGACTAGCGGGAGAACAGATACGCAGTATTTT.

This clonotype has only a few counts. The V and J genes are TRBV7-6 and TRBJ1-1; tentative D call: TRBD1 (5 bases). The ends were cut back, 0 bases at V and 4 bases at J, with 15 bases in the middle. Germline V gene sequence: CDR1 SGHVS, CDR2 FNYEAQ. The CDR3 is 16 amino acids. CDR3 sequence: CASSLAPEGRGTEAFF. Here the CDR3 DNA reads TGTGCCAGCAGCTTAGCACCAGAGGGTAGGGGCACTGAAGCTTTCTTT. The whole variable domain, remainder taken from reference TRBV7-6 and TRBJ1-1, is GAGVSQSPRYKVTKRGQDVALRCDPISGHVSLYWYRQALGQGPEFLTYFNYEAQQDKSGLPNDRFSAERPEGSISTLTIQRTEQRDSAMYRCASSLAPEGRGTEAFFGQGTRLTVV.

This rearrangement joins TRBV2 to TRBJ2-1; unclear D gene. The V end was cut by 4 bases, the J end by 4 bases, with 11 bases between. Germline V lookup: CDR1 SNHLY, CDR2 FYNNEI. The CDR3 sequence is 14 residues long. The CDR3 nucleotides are TGTGCCAGCAGTGGGATAGCCGTTTACAATGAGCAGTTCTTC. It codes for CASSGIAVYNEQFF.

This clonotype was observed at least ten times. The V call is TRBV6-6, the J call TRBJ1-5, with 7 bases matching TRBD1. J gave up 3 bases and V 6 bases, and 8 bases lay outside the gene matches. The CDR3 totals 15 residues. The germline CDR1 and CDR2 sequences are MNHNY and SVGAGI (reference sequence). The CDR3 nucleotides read TGTGCCAGCAGCGTAGACAGGGCCCCCAATCAGCCCCAGCATTTT. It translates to CASSVDRAPNQPQHF.

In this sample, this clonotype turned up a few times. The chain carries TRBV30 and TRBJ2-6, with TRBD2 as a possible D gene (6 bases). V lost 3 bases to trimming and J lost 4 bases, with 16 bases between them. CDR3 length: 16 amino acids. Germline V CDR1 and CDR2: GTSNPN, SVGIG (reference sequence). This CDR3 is CAWRLGGLKGANVLTF. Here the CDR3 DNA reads TGTGCCTGGAGACTGGGGGGTCTGAAGGGGGCCAACGTCCTGACTTTC.

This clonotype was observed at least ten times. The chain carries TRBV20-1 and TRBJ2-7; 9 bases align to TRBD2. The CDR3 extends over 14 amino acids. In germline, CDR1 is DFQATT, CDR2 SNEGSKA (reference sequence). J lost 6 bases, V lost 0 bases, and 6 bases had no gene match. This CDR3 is CSARDLAGPGEQYF. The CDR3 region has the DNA TGCAGTGCTAGAGACCTAGCGGGGCCGGGCGAGCAGTACTTC.

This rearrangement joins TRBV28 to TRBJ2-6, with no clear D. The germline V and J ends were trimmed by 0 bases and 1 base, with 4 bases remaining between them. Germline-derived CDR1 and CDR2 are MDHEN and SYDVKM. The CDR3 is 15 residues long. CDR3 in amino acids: CASSLWESGANVLTF. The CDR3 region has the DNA TGTGCCAGCAGTTTATGGGAATCTGGGGCCAACGTCCTGACTTTC.